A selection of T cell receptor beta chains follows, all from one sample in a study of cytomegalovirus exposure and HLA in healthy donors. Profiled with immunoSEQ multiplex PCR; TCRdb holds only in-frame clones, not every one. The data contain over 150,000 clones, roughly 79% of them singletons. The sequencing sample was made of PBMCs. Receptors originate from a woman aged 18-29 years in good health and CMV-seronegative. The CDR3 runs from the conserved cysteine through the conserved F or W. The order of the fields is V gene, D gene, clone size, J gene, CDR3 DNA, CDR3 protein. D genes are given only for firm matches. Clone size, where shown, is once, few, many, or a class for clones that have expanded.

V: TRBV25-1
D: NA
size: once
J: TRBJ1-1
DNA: TGTGCCAGCAGTATGGACAGTGACACTGAAGCTTTCTTT
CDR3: CASSMDSDTEAFF

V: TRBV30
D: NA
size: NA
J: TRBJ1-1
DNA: TGTGCCTGGAGTGACGGGGGTTTGGCTTTCTTT
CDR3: CAWSDGGLAFF

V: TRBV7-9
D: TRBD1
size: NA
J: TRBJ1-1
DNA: TGTGCCAGCAGCTTAGGACAGGGATATACGTACACTGAAGCTTTCTTT
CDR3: CASSLGQGYTYTEAFF

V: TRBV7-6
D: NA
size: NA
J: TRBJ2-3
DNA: TGTGCCAGCAGCCCCCGAACTCTTGGAGATACGCAGTATTTT
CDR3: CASSPRTLGDTQYF

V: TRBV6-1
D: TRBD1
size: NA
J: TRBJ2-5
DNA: TGTGCCAGCAGCACAGGGGCCGTACTGGGGACCCAGTACTTC
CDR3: CASSTGAVLGTQYF

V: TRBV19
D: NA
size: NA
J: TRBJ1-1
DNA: TGTGCCAGTAGTGGGACAATGAACACTGAAGCTTTCTTT
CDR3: CASSGTMNTEAFF

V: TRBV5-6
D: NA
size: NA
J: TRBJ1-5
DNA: TGTGCCAGCAGCTCGCGCAACAGGGTCCTCAATCAGCCCCAGCATTTT
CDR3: CASSSRNRVLNQPQHF

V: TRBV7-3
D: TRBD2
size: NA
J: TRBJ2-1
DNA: TGTGCCAGCAGCTCACTAGCGGGAGTATACAATGAGCAGTTCTTC
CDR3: CASSSLAGVYNEQFF

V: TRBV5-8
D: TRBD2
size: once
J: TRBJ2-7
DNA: TGTGCCAGCAGCCGGTCTGCGGGAGACTCCTACGAGCAGTACTTC
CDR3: CASSRSAGDSYEQYF

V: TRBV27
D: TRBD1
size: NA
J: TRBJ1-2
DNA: TGTGCCAGCAGTAAGGGACAGACAGGGGGCTACACCTTC
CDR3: CASSKGQTGGYTF

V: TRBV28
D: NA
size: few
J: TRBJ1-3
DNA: TGTGCCAGCACCTATGGAAACACCATATATTTT
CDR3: CASTYGNTIYF

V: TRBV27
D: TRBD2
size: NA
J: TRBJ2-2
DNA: TGTGCCAGCAGTTTAGATAGCGGGGGGTACACCGGGGAGCTGTTTTTT
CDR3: CASSLDSGGYTGELFF

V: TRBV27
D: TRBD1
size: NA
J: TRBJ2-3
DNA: TGTGCCAGCAGGGGGACAGGGCGCACAGATACGCAGTATTTT
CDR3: CASRGTGRTDTQYF

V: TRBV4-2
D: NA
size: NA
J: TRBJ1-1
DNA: TGTGCCAGCAGCCAAGGAGGGGGTGAAGCTTTCTTT
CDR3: CASSQGGGEAFF

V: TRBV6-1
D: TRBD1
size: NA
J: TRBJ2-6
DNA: TGTGCCAGCGGGACAGGGTCCTCTGGGGCCAACGTCCTGACTTTC
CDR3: CASGTGSSGANVLTF

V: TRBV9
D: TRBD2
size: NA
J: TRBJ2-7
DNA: TGTGCCAGCAGTGGTAGCGGGAGCTACGAGCAGTACTTC
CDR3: CASSGSGSYEQYF

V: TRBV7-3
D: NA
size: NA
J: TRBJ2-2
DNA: TGTGCCAGCAGCTTAATCCAGACCGGGGAGCTGTTTTTT
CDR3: CASSLIQTGELFF

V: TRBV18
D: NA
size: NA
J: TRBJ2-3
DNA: TGTGCCAGCTCCACTGGGGGGTATACGCAGTATTTT
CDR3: CASSTGGYTQYF

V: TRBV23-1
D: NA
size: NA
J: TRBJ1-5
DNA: TGCGCCAGCAGTCAATGGGCTAGCAATCAGCCCCAGCATTTT
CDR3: CASSQWASNQPQHF

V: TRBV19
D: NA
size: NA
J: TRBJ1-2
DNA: TGTGCCAGTAGTATCGGTAATGGCTACACCTTC
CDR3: CASSIGNGYTF

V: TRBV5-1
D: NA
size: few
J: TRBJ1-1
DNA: TGCGCCAGCAGCGGTACAGCTCCCAACACTGAAGCTTTCTTT
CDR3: CASSGTAPNTEAFF

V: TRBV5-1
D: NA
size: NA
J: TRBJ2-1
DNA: TGCGCCAGCAGCTTGGAGCGTACTACATTCACCTCCTACAATGAGCAGTTCTTC
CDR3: CASSLERTTFTSYNEQFF

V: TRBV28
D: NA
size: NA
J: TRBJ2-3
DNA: TGTGCCAGCAGTGTCTTTGCAGATACGCAGTATTTT
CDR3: CASSVFADTQYF

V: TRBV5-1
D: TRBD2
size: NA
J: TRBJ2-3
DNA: TGCGCCAGCAGCATAGCGGGCGATACGCAGTATTTT
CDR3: CASSIAGDTQYF

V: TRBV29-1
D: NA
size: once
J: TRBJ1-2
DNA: TGCAGCGTTGAAGGATCACTGACAGGACCCAACTATGGCTACACCTTC
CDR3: CSVEGSLTGPNYGYTF

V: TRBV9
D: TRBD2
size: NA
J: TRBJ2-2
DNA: TGTGCCAGCAGCGTTCAGCTAGCGGGGAAGGGGGAGCTGTTTTTT
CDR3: CASSVQLAGKGELFF

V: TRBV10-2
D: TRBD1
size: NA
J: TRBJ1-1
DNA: TGCGCCAGCAGACAGGACAGGGTGAACACTGAAGCTTTCTTT
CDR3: CASRQDRVNTEAFF

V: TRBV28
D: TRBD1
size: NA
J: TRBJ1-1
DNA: TGTGCCAGCAGTTCCCCTTCCGTGACAGGGTTGAACACTGAAGCTTTCTTT
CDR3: CASSSPSVTGLNTEAFF

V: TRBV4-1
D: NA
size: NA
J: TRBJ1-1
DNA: TGCGCCAGCAGCCAATTTTTGGCAGGGGAAGGGACTGAAGCTTTCTTT
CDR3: CASSQFLAGEGTEAFF

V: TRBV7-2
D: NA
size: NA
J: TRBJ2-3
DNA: TGTGCCAGCAGCGGAGGGACCTTCTCCAGGGATACGCAGTATTTT
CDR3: CASSGGTFSRDTQYF

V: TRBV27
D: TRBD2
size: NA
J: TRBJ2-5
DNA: TGTGCCAGCAGTTATAGCGGGAGTTTCGAGACCCAGTACTTC
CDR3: CASSYSGSFETQYF

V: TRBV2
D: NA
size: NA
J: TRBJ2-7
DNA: TGTGCCAGCAGTGAATCCGATAACAGGGAGCAGTACTTC
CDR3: CASSESDNREQYF

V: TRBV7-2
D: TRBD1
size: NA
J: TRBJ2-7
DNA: TGTGCCAGCAGCTTCCCCGCGACAGGGGGCGGAAACTACGAGCAGTACTTC
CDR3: CASSFPATGGGNYEQYF

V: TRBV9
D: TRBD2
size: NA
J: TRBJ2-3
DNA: TGTGCCAGCAGCGCGACTAGCGGCCCGGGGGATACGCAGTATTTT
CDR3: CASSATSGPGDTQYF

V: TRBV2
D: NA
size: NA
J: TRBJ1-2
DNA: TGTGCCAGCAGTGACGGTGGTTACTATGGCTACACCTTC
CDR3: CASSDGGYYGYTF

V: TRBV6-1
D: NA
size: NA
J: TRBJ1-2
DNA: TGTGCCAGCAGTGAAGCTTTCGGACAGAACTATGGCTACACCTTC
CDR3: CASSEAFGQNYGYTF

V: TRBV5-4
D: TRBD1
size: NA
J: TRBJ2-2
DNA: TGTGCCAGCAGCTGGGGGACAGGGATTGTCCCCGGGGAGCTGTTTTTT
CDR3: CASSWGTGIVPGELFF

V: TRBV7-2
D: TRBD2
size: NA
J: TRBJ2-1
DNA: TGTGCCAGCAGCCCCCGGCGGACTAGCGGGAGGAGTGAGCAGTTCTTC
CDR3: CASSPRRTSGRSEQFF

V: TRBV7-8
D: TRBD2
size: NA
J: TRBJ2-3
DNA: TGTGCCAGCAGCTTAGTTGGGGCTAGCGGGGGGCCCGGGGATACGCAGTATTTT
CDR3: CASSLVGASGGPGDTQYF

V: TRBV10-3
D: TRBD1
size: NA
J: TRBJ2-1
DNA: TGTGCCATCAGTGAGTCCTACAGGGGAAATTACAATGAGCAGTTCTTC
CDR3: CAISESYRGNYNEQFF

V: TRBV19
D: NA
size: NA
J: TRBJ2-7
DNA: TGTGCCAGTAGCACCCAACCGGCAGGTACCTACGAGCAGTACTTC
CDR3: CASSTQPAGTYEQYF

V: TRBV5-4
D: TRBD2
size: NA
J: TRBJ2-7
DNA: TGTGCCAGCAGCTTGGCCAGGGCTAGCGGCCACGAGCAGTACTTC
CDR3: CASSLARASGHEQYF

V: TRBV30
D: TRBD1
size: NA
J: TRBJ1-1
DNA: TGTGCCTGGAGTGGAAGACAGGGGGCGCGCACTGAAGCTTTCTTT
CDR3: CAWSGRQGARTEAFF

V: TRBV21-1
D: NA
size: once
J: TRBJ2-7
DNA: TGTGCCAGCAGCAAAGCGCTTGTTCGGGTAAGGGGGCTTTACTACTACGAGCAGTACTTC
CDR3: CASSKALVRVRGLYYYEQYF

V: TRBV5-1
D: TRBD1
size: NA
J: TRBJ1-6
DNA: TGCGCCAGCAGCTTGACAGGACAGGGTACAGGGCTCTATAATTCACCCCTCCACTTT
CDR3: CASSLTGQGTGLYNSPLHF

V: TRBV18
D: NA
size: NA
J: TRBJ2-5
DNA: TGTGCCAGCTCACAGACGGTTACAGGAGAGACCCAGTACTTC
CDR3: CASSQTVTGETQYF

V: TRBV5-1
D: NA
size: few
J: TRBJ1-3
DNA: TGCGCCAGCAGCTCAGACAGCTCTGGAAACACCATATATTTT
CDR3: CASSSDSSGNTIYF

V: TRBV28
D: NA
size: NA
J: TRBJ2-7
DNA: TGTGCCAGCAGTTTATGGTCTAGCGCCGTCGACGAGCAGTACTTC
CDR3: CASSLWSSAVDEQYF

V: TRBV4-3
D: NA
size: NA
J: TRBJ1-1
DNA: TGCGCCAGCAGCCAAGATATGAAAGGGGGGGAAGAAGCTTTCTTT
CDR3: CASSQDMKGGEEAFF

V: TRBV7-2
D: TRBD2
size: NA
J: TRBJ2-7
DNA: TGTGCCAGCAGCTCGAATAGCGGGAGGGCCGGGTACGAGCAGTACTTC
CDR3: CASSSNSGRAGYEQYF